Listed here are 15 T cell receptor beta chains from one sample, sequenced in a study of post-analysis software for immune sequencing data. Study-level points and caveats: Controls had lower frequencies than patients of about 5 TRBV segments, which included TRBV5-6, TRBV5-1 and TRBV20-1.

Antigens of these TCRs are unknown. Unique molecular identifiers featured in each of the TCR beta cDNA libraries. TCRdb called the PCR reads again in MiXCR, with one record for every CDR3 protein. The repertoire consists of roughly 540,000 distinct CDR3 sequences, with about a third occurring once and the leading ten covering 5% to 6%. The sequenced material came from blood. Every receptor here comes from a girl under 18 with multiple sclerosis.

This clonotype appeared a few times. V and J are TRBV20-1 and TRBJ1-2, with D maybe TRBD1 (6 bases). The CDR3 sequence is 14 residues long. Trimming removed 4 bases at V and 7 bases at J, with 19 bases between. Germline CDR1 is DFQATT and CDR2 is SNEGSKA (reference sequence). The DNA of the CDR3 is TGCAGTGCTATCTCACAGGGAAACAACCGTGGCTACACCTTC. Its translation is CSAISQGNNRGYTF.

The genes are TRBV6-5 and TRBJ2-5; TRBD2 matches at 7 bases. The CDR3 covers 16 residues. The V gene end was trimmed by 2 bases and the J gene end by 0 bases; junction bases not matched to a gene: 6. CDR1 and CDR2 (germline): MNHEY, SVGAGI. The CDR3 DNA reads as TGTGCCAGCAGTTACGAGGCGGGGGTACACCAAGAGACCCAGTACTTC. Translation gives CASSYEAGVHQETQYF.

The chain is built from TRBV20-1 and TRBJ2-7, with a tentative D call TRBD1 (6 bases). The closer fit of TRBJ2-5 to the DNA end suggests the J call may be wrong. The CDR3 is 15 residues long. The germline V gene has CDR1 DFQATT and CDR2 SNEGSKA (reference sequence). CDR3 in DNA: TGCAGTGCTAGAGCTTGGCCCCAGGGGAAAGAGACCCAGTACTTC. Translation: CSARAWPQGKETQYF.

This clonotype was observed a few times. V gene TRBV7-2 combines with J gene TRBJ2-5; D possibly matches TRBD1 or TRBD2 (6 bases each). With 5 bases removed from V and 1 base from J, the gap between germline ends came to 14 bases. Per germline, CDR1 SGHTA and CDR2 FQGNSA. The length of the CDR3 is 15 residues. CDR3 in DNA: TGTGCCAGCAGCCAAGGCGGGACACTCCAAGAGACCCAGTACTTC. Translating gives CASSQGGTLQETQYF.

This sequence joins TRBV5-6 and TRBJ2-1; possible D gene TRBD1, 6 bases. This CDR3 has 15 amino acids. The germline gives CDR1 SGHDT, CDR2 YYEEEE. V gave up 1 base and J gave up 2 bases, with 10 bases separating them. The CDR3 loop is CASSLRQGTYNEQFF. CDR3 nucleotide sequence: TGTGCCAGCAGCTTGAGGCAGGGGACCTACAATGAGCAGTTCTTC.

J is TRBJ2-1 and V is TRBV20-1, with 9 bases matching TRBD1. The junction had 17 bases not matched to a gene; V was cut back by 6 bases and J by 8 bases. There are 16 residues in the CDR3. Per the germline V gene, CDR1 is DFQATT and CDR2 is SNEGSKA (reference sequence). CDR3 residues: CSASGTGSLIPHEQFF. In DNA, the CDR3 is TGCAGTGCCTCCGGGACAGGGTCCCTGATCCCCCATGAGCAGTTCTTC.

This clonotype was observed once. This chain connects TRBV6-6 to TRBJ2-5; 7 bases fit TRBD1. The germline V gene encodes CDR1 MNHNY and CDR2 SVGAGI (reference sequence). J was trimmed by 1 base and V by 6 bases; bases with no gene match: 11. CDR3 length: 16 residues. The CDR3 DNA follows: TGTGCCAGCAGGAGGCCCGTGACAGGGCCCCAAGAGACCCAGTACTTC. It yields the protein CASRRPVTGPQETQYF.

The chain is built from TRBV5-1 and TRBJ1-4, with D unclear. V was pared by 3 bases and J by 7 bases, with 16 bases between. Germline CDR1 reads SGHRS; CDR2 reads YFSETQ. The CDR3 has 15 residues. The CDR3 DNA is TGCGCCAGCAGCTGGGAATTGAGACCTGGTGAAAAACTGTTTTTT. It codes for CASSWELRPGEKLFF.

The genes are TRBV20-1 and TRBJ2-3; D might be TRBD1 (6 bases). From germline, CDR1 is DFQATT and CDR2 SNEGSKA (reference sequence). Trimming stripped 1 base from V and 3 bases from J, with 14 bases between. The CDR3 runs 15 residues. The CDR3 region has the DNA TGCAGTGCTAGAGGGTCCGGGACACATACAGATACGCAGTATTTT. Its protein product is CSARGSGTHTDTQYF.

This clonotype has a handful of counts. The CDR3 sequence is CASSFLQSSNEKLFF. CDR3 nucleotides: TGCGCCAGCAGCTTCTTACAGTCATCTAATGAAAAACTGTTTTTT. The chain couples TRBV5-1 to TRBJ1-4; D gene ambiguous. Per the germline V gene, CDR1 is SGHRS and CDR2 is YFSETQ. The CDR3 runs 15 residues. V was trimmed by 2 bases and J by 3 bases, leaving 11 bases between them.

A few counts support this clonotype. The chain is built from TRBV12-3 or TRBV12-4 and TRBJ2-3; tentative D call: TRBD1 (5 bases). V lost 7 bases and J lost 0, with 17 bases in between. This CDR3 is 16 amino acids long. Here the CDR3 reads CASTNPGSSSTDTQYF. The CDR3 bases are TGTGCCAGCACCAACCCAGGGTCTTCCAGCACAGATACGCAGTATTTT.

The J gene is TRBJ2-2, the V gene TRBV5-1; TRBD2 matches 7 bases. V trimming: 0 bases; J trimming: 4 bases; junction bases outside the gene matches: 12. CDR1 and CDR2 (germline): SGHRS, YFSETQ. The CDR3 covers 18 residues. In nucleotides, the CDR3 is TGCGCCAGCAGCTTGGCTCCCGGAGGCGGGGGTGGCACCGGGGAGCTGTTTTTT. Protein sequence: CASSLAPGGGGGTGELFF.

This clonotype has more than one count but fewer than ten. V and J are TRBV20-1 and TRBJ1-5; D might be TRBD1 (6 bases). V was trimmed by 2 bases and J by 2 bases, leaving 7 bases between them. The CDR3 consists of 13 residues. Germline assignment: CDR1 DFQATT and CDR2 SNEGSKA (reference sequence). The CDR3 reads CSARRQGNQPQHF. DNA for the CDR3: TGCAGTGCTAGACGACAGGGCAATCAGCCCCAGCATTTT.

This clonotype showed up just a few times. V is TRBV12-3 or TRBV12-4 and J is TRBJ1-3, with TRBD1 identical over 7 bases. V was pared by 5 bases and J by 2 bases, with 6 bases of the junction left unmatched. The CDR3 runs to 15 residues. The CDR3 here is CASSRSGGTGNTIYF. CDR3 sequence (DNA): TGTGCCAGCAGTCGATCAGGGGGAACTGGAAACACCATATATTTT.

The gene calls are TRBV12-3 or TRBV12-4 and TRBJ2-1; the match to TRBD2 covers 8 bases. The V segment lost 7 bases and the J segment 6 bases; nucleotides outside the gene matches: 8. The CDR3 extends over 14 amino acids. CDR3 residues: CASNPSGTSNEQFF. The CDR3, as DNA: TGTGCCAGCAATCCGAGCGGGACTAGCAATGAGCAGTTCTTC.